The rows below give T cell receptor beta chains drawn from one sample of a study of control samples from healthy donors and cancer patients. TCRdb keeps only in-frame clones here, not all; method: immunoSEQ multiplex PCR. The sample lists under 200,000 clones; about 90% were seen once. Sequencing was performed on blood. These receptors originate from a young woman in good health. Both conserved end residues are part of each CDR3. The D gene is left open where the match is weak.

TRBJ2-1 TRBV3-1/TRBV3-2 . TGTGCCAGCAGCCCGTCCCAGACCTACAATGAGCAGTTCTTC CASSPSQTYNEQFF
TRBJ1-2 TRBV28 TRBD1 TGTGCCAGCAGCTACGGGACAGGGGGTGGCTACACCTTC CASSYGTGGGYTF
TRBJ1-1 TRBV6-1 . TGTGCCAGCAGGGAAGCCAGACAGACTGAAGCTTTCTTT CASREARQTEAFF
TRBJ1-2 TRBV28 . TGTGCCAGCAGATCTAACTATGGCTACACCTTC CASRSNYGYTF
TRBJ2-7 TRBV19 . TGTGCCAGTAGTATTTCCTCGGGGCAGGCTCGACTAGTCTACGAGCAGTACTTC CASSISSGQARLVYEQYF
TRBJ1-2 TRBV15 . TGTGCCACCAGCAGAGATAAGGGGAACTATGGCTACACCTTC CATSRDKGNYGYTF
TRBJ1-4 TRBV4-1 . TGCGCCAGCAGCCAAGCTCACTCCTCTAATGAAAAACTGTTTTTT CASSQAHSSNEKLFF
TRBJ2-3 TRBV6-5 . TGTGCCAGCAGGGGGGGCGTCGGTACGCAGTATTTT CASRGGVGTQYF
TRBJ1-5 TRBV28 . TGTGCCAGCCGGTCCCCTTACTATAGCAATCAGCCCCAGCATTTT CASRSPYYSNQPQHF
TRBJ2-1 TRBV4-2 TRBD2 TGTGCCAGCAGCCAACCCCTAGCGGGAGGGAAGGTCAATGAGCAGTTCTTC CASSQPLAGGKVNEQFF
TRBJ2-1 TRBV15 . TGTGCCACCAGCAGAGATCAGGACGGCTCCTACAATGAGCAGTTCTTC CATSRDQDGSYNEQFF
TRBJ2-3 TRBV4-2 TRBD2 TGTGCCAGCAGCCAGATAGCGGGGAGCACAGATACGCAGTATTTT CASSQIAGSTDTQYF
TRBJ1-3 TRBV28 . TGTGCCAGCAGTTTCTCCGGGACTTCTGGAAACACCATATATTTT CASSFSGTSGNTIYF
TRBJ2-2 TRBV7-9 . TGTGCCAGCAGCTTAGAACTAGCTTCGAACACCGGGGAGCTGTTTTTT CASSLELASNTGELFF